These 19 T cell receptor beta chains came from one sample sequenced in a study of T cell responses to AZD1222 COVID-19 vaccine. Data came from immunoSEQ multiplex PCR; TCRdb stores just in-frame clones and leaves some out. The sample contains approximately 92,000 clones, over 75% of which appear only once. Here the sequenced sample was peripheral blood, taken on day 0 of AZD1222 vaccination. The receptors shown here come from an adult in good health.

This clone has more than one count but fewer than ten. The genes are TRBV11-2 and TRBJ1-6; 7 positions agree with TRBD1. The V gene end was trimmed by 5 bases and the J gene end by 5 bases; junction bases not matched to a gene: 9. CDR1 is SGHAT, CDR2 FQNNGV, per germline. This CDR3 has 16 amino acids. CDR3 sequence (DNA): TGTGCCAGCAGCCGTCGACCGGGACAGAATAATTCACCCCTCCACTTT. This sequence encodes CASSRRPGQNNSPLHF.

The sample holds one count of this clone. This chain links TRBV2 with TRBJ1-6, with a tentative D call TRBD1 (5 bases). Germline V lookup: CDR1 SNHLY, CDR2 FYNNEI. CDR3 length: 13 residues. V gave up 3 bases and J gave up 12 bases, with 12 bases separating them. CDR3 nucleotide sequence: TGTGCCAGCAGTGACAGGGTGGGATTACCCCTCCACTTT. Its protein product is CASSDRVGLPLHF.

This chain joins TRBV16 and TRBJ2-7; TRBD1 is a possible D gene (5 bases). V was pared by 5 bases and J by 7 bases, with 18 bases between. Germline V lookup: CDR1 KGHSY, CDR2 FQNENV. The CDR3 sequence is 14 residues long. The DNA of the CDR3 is TGTGCCAGCAGCTTTGACAGAAGAAACTATGAGCAGTACTTC. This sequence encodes CASSFDRRNYEQYF.

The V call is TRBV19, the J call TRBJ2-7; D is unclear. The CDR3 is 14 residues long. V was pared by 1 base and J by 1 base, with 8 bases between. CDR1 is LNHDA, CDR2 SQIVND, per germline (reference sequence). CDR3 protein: CASSIGLGSYEQYF. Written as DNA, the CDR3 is TGTGCCAGTAGTATAGGTCTGGGGTCCTACGAGCAGTACTTC.

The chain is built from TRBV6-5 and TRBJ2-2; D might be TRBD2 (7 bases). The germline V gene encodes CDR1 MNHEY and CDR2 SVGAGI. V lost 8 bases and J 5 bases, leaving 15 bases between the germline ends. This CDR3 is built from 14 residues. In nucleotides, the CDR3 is TGTGCCAGCCGGGGGGCCGGTGGTACCGGGGAGCTGTTTTTT. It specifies CASRGAGGTGELFF.

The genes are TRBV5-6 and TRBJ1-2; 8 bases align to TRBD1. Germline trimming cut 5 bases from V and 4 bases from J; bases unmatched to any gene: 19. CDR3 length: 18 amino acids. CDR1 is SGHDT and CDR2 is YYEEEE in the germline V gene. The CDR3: CASSLRTGSVRGSYGYTF. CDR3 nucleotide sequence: TGTGCCAGCAGTCTCAGGACAGGGTCAGTTCGGGGTAGCTATGGCTACACCTTC. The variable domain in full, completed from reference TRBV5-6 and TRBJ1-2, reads DAGVTQSPTHLIKTRGQQVTLRCSPKSGHDTVSWYQQALGQGPQFIFQYYEEEERQRGNFPDRFSGHQFPNYSSELNVNALLLGDSALYLCASSLRTGSVRGSYGYTFGSGTRLTVV.

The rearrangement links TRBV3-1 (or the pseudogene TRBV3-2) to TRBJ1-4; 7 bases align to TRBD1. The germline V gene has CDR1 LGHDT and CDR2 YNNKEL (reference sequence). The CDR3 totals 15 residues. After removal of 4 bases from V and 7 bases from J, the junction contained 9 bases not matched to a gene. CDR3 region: CASSRGRQGVEKLFF. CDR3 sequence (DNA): TGTGCCAGCAGCCGAGGAAGACAGGGAGTTGAAAAACTGTTTTTT.

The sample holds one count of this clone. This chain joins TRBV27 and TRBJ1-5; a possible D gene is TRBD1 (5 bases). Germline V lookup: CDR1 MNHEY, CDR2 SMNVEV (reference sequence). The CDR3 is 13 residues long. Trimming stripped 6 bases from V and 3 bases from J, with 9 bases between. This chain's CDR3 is CASRQGSNQPQHF. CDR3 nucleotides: TGTGCCAGCAGGCAGGGCTCCAATCAGCCCCAGCATTTT.

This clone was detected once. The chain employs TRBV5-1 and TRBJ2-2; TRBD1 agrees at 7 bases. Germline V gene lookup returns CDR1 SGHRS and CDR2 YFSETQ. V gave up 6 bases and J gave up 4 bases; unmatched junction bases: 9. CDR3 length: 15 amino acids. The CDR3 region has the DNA TGCGCCAGCACTCGACAGGGAAGAGGCACCGGGGAGCTGTTTTTT. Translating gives CASTRQGRGTGELFF.

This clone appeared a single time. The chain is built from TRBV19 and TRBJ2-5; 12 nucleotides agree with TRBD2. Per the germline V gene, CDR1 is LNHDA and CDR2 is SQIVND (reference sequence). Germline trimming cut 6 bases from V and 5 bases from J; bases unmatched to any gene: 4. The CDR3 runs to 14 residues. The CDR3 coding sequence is TGTGCCAGTAGCGAAACTAGCGGGGGGGAGACCCAGTACTTC. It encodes CASSETSGGETQYF.

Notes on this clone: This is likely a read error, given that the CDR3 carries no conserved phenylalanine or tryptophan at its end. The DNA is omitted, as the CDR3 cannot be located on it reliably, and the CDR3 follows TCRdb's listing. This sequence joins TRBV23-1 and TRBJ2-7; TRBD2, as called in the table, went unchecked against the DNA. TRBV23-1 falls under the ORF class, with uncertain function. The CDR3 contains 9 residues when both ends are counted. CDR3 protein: CASSQSTPI.

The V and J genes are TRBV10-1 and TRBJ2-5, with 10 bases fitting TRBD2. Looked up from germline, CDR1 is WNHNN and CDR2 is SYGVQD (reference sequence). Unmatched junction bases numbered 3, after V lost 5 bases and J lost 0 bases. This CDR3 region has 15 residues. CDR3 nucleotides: TGCGCCAGCAGTAGGACTAGCGGAGACCAAGAGACCCAGTACTTC. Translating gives CASSRTSGDQETQYF.

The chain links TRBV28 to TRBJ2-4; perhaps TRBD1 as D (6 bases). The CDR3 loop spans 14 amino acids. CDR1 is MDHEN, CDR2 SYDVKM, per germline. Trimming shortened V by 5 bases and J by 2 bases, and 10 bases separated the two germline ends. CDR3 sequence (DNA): TGTGCCAGCAGTCAGGGGACGTCCAAAAACATTCAGTACTTC. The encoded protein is CASSQGTSKNIQYF.

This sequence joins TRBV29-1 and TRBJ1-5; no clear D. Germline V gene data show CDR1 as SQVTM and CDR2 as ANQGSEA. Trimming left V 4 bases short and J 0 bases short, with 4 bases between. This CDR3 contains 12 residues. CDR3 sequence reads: CSVGLSNQPQHF. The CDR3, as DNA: TGCAGCGTTGGGCTTAGCAATCAGCCCCAGCATTTT.

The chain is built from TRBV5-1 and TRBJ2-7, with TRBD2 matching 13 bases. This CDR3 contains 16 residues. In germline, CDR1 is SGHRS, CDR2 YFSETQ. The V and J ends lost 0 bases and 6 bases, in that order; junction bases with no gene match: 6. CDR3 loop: CASSLVLAGGPVEQYF. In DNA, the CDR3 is TGCGCCAGCAGCTTGGTACTAGCGGGAGGGCCGGTCGAGCAGTACTTC. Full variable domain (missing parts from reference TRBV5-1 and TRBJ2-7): KAGVTQTPRYLIKTRGQQVTLSCSPISGHRSVSWYQQTPGQGLQFLFEYFSETQRNKGNFPGRFSGRQFSNSRSEMNVSTLELGDSALYLCASSLVLAGGPVEQYFGPGTRLTVT.

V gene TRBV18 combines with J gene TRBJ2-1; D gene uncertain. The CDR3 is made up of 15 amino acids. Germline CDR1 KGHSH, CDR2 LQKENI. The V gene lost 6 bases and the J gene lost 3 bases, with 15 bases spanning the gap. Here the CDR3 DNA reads TGTGCCAGCTCCCAAGGGCCCGACGGCTACAATGAGCAGTTCTTC. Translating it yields CASSQGPDGYNEQFF.

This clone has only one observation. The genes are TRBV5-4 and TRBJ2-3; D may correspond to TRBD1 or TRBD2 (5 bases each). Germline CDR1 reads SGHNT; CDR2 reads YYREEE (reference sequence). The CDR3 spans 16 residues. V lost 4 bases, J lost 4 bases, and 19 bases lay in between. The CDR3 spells CASSGGVGGPSDTQYF. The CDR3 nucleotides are TGTGCCAGCAGCGGGGGAGTCGGAGGTCCCTCAGATACGCAGTATTTT.

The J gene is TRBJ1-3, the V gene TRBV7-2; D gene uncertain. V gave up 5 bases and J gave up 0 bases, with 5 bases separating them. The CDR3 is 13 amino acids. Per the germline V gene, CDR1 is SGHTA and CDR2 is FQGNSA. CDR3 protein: CASSPSSGNTIYF. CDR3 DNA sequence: TGTGCCAGCAGCCCATCCTCTGGAAACACCATATATTTT.

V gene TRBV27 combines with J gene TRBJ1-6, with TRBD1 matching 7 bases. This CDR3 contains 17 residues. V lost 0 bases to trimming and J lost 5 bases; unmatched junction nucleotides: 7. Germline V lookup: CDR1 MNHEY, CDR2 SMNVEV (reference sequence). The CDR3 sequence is CASSLSIGTANNSPLHF. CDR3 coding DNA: TGTGCCAGCAGTTTATCGATCGGGACAGCGAATAATTCACCCCTCCACTTT.